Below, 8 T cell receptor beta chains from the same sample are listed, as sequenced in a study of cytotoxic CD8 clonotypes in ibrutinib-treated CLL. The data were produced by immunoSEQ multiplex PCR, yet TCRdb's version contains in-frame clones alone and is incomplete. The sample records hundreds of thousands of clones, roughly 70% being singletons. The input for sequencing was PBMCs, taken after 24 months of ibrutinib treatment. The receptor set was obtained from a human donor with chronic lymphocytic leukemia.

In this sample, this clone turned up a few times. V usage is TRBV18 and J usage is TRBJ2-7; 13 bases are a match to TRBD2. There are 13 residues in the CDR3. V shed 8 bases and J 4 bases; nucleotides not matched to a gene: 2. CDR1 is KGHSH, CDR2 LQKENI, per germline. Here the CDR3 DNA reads TGTGCCAGCCGACTAGCGGGAGGTTACGAGCAGTACTTC. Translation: CASRLAGGYEQYF.

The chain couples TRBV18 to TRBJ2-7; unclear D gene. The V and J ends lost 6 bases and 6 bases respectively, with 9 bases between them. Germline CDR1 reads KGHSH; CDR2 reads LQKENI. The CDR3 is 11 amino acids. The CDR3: CASSYMGEQYF. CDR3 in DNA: TGTGCCAGCTCGTATATGGGCGAGCAGTACTTC.

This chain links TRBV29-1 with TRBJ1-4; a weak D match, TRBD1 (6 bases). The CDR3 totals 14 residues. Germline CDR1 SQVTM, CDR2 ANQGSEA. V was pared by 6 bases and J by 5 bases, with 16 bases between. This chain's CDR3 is CSVEFRGNNEKLFF. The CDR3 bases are TGCAGCGTAGAATTCAGGGGAAACAATGAAAAACTGTTTTTT.

The CDR3: CSVGRLGLQREQFF. For the CDR3, the DNA is TGCAGCGTGGGTCGACTCGGTTTACAGCGTGAGCAGTTCTTC. This chain uses TRBV29-1 with TRBJ2-1; D ambiguous. V was shortened by 6 bases and J by 9 bases, with 21 bases between the two germline ends. This CDR3 region has 14 residues. Germline CDR1 SQVTM, CDR2 ANQGSEA.

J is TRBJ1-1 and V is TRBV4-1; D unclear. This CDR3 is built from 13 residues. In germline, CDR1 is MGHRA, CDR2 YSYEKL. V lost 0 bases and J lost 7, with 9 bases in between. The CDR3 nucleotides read TGCGCCAGCAGCCAAGAGCTAAGAATTGAAGCTTTCTTT. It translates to CASSQELRIEAFF.

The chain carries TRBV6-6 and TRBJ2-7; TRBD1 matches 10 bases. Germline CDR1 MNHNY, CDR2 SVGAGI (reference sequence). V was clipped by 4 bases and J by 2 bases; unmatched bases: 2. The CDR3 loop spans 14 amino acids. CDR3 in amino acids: CASSSGQGTYEQYF. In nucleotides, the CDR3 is TGTGCCAGCAGTTCGGGACAGGGGACCTACGAGCAGTACTTC.

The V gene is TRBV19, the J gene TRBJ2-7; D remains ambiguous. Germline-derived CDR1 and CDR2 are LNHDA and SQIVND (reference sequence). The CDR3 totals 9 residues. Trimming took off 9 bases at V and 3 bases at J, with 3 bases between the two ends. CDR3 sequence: CARFYEQYF. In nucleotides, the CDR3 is TGTGCCAGGTTCTACGAGCAGTACTTC.

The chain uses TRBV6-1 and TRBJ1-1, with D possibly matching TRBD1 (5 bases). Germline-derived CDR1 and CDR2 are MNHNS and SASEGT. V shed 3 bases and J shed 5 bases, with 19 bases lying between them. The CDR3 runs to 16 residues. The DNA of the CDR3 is TGTGCCAGCAGTGATCCTTGGGGCAGGGAAGGGACTGAAGCTTTCTTT. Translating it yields CASSDPWGREGTEAFF.